A single T cell receptor beta chain is shown here with its context. The table came from immunoSEQ multiplex PCR; TCRdb's copy has only in-frame clones and leaves some out. The sample lists roughly 9,000 clones, around three quarters occurring once. This sample is drawn from a study of somatic mutations in cytotoxic T cells in rheumatoid arthritis. The receptor's source is a woman aged 45-65 years in good health. The specimen was CD8+ T cells sorted from blood.

The CDR3 DNA is TGTGCCAGCAGCTTAACAGGGAGTGGCGAAAACATTCAGTACTTC. Protein: CASSLTGSGENIQYF. The rearrangement uses TRBV7-2 and TRBJ2-4, with a weak D call TRBD1 (6 bases). Trimming stripped 2 bases from V and 5 bases from J, with 13 bases between. In germline, CDR1 is SGHTA, CDR2 FQGNSA. CDR3 size: 15 residues.